This T cell receptor (beta chain) was sequenced for a study of CD8+ T cells in alopecia areata (dated by TCRdb to the late 2010s). A note on the overall study: Treated patients were enrolled in an open-label pilot trial of oral tofacitinib at 5 to 10 mg twice daily for moderate-to-severe alopecia areata. Patients received tofacitinib for 6 to 18 months and were then followed off drug for 6 months to check for delayed response and recurrence. For the treated patients, the SALT score, which quantifies what percentage of scalp surface area is affected, served as the measure of disease severity. The study used high-throughput TCRbeta sequencing to examine T cell clonal expansion in alopecia areata, in both the C3H/HeJ mouse model and human patients. Human TCRbeta sequencing covered scalp tissue and sorted CD4+ and CD8+ peripheral blood T cells from patchy and totalis/universalis alopecia areata patients and healthy controls. Tofacitinib-treated patients had biopsies at baseline and at 4 and 24 weeks of treatment, with a later scalp biopsy in several patients. Scalp clonality was compared among normal scalp (n=4), patchy alopecia areata scalp (n=8), and alopecia totalis/universalis scalp (n=8). The RNA source kit depended on sample type: the PAXgene miRNA kit for fixed scalp, the miRNeasy kit for PBMCs, and the RNeasy kit for mouse skin. Amplification of TCRbeta CDR3 regions was done by immunoSEQ multiplex PCR using 35 Vbeta forward primers and 13 Jbeta reverse primers. General conclusions and limits of the study: During tofacitinib treatment, many expanded lesional clones remained in scalp and blood, and this persistence may partly explain relapse after treatment is stopped. Lesional scalp, especially in alopecia totalis/universalis, showed higher clonality and more expanded CD8+ clones than normal scalp, suggesting antigenic drive. Tofacitinib significantly lowered scalp clonality and the number of expanded CD8+ clones among the top 100 scalp clones. The treated cohort was small, with a single nonresponder, so links between baseline CD8+ expansion and response need larger studies. TCR sequences shared between patients were less clear than in mice, possibly partly because of HLA diversity in the patient population. Resident alphabeta T cells in normal human skin are also sequenced, complicating scalp TCR repertoire analysis, unlike mouse skin dominated by gammadelta T cells.

The CDR3 contains 17 residues, cysteine and phenylalanine counted. The DNA shown is the 51-base CDR3, in frame from base 1. CDR1 and CDR2 are drawn from the germline V gene: SGHRS, YFSETQ. V is shortened by 6 bases, J by 1 base, and the region joining them spans 21 bases. This clone was found a few times. The specificity of this receptor is unknown. Per-nucleotide qualities are absent, and no much larger clonotype sits a single base away. Library generation was performed with the immunoSEQ multiplex PCR assay. RNA was extracted from all samples and reverse transcribed into cDNA, which served as template for TCR sequencing. First-strand cDNA was synthesized using SuperScript III with a 2:1 mix of oligo-dT and random hexamers. A synthetic immune receptor repertoire was used to assess amplification bias, and residual bias was removed computationally. The source study handled its data this way. Raw reads were preprocessed to remove errors, and CDR3 was defined according to IMGT conventions as the region from the conserved cysteine to phenylalanine. Clonality was calculated as 1 minus Shannon entropy normalized by log2 of the number of productive unique TCRs. Scalp TCRbeta sequences were cross-referenced with sorted blood CD4 and CD8 repertoires so that the CD4 or CD8 identity of scalp clones could be inferred. TCRdb re-hosts the immuneACCESS table, in-frame sequences only. Its copies lack some clones; in the studies checked, an unresolved V gene accounts for under half of them, and the cause for the rest is not known. V, J and clone size were drawn from that table, and D and trimming were deduced from the DNA. For this sample the table gives 130,000 to 150,000 clones, of which roughly four fifths were detected only once. Jointly, the top ten make up around a quarter of the sample.

What this sample's time point label stands for: less than five weeks on oral tofacitinib. Read against the paper, the sample's treatment or condition label means: oral pan-JAK inhibitor, 5-10 mg twice daily. Lesional scalp punch biopsies and peripheral blood were obtained from alopecia areata patients. PBMCs were isolated by density centrifugation and stained for CD3, CD4 and CD8, and CD4+ and CD8+ T cells were sorted on a FACSAria. Recombination connected TRBV5-1 to TRBJ2-3; a weak D assignment points to TRBD1 (5 bases agree). This TCR came from a human donor with alopecia areata. The specimen comprised CD8+ T cells sorted from blood, sampled at week 4, from a patient treated with tofacitinib. This receptor carries the CDR3 CASNDQGVGSGTDTQYF. The nucleotide sequence is TGCGCCAGCAACGACCAAGGGGTAGGATCCGGCACAGATACGCAGTATTTT.